Shown below are 25 T cell receptor beta chains from a single sample sequenced in a study of T cell changes during pregnancy in multiple sclerosis. Method: immunoSEQ multiplex PCR; TCRdb's copy keeps in-frame clones and lacks some. Here the sample spans some 69,000 clones, about 92% being singletons. The material sequenced was peripheral blood, taken in the second trimester of pregnancy. The receptors derive from a female donor in good health, enrolled as a control in a pregnancy study.

This clone was found many times. The chain is built from TRBV6-4 and TRBJ2-1, with 9 bases identical to TRBD1. J lost 4 bases, V lost 0 bases, and 4 bases had no gene match. CDR1 is MRHNA, CDR2 SNTAGT, per germline. The CDR3 is 16 amino acids. The DNA of the CDR3 is TGTGCCAGCAGTGACTCGGACAGGGGCAGTTACAATGAGCAGTTCTTC. Translation gives CASSDSDRGSYNEQFF.

This chain connects TRBV19 to TRBJ1-6, with D possibly being TRBD1 (5 bases). Germline lookup yields CDR1 LNHDA and CDR2 SQIVND (reference sequence). This CDR3 comprises 14 residues. V shed 4 bases and J shed 4 bases, with 8 bases lying between them. The CDR3 nucleotides read TGTGCCAGTAGTACACAGGAGTATAATTCACCCCTCCACTTT. Translation: CASSTQEYNSPLHF.

This clone was seen only once. The chain carries TRBV7-8 and TRBJ1-1; D gene ambiguous. The CDR3 contains 13 residues. V was pared by 3 bases and J by 5 bases, with 10 bases between. Germline-derived CDR1 and CDR2 are SGHVS and FQNEAQ. This CDR3 is CASSLRPGTEAFF. Written as DNA, the CDR3 is TGTGCCAGCAGCTTGCGCCCGGGAACTGAAGCTTTCTTT.

The CDR3 spells CASTIAGIQPQHF. The CDR3, as DNA: TGTGCCAGCACCATCGCGGGTATTCAGCCCCAGCATTTT. This chain joins TRBV6-6 and TRBJ1-5; D is uncertain. The CDR3 runs 13 residues. V was trimmed by 7 bases and J by 6 bases, leaving 13 bases between them. Looked up from germline, CDR1 is MNHNY and CDR2 is SVGAGI (reference sequence).

The chain couples TRBV7-2 to TRBJ2-7; maybe TRBD1 (5 bases). The CDR3 has 13 residues. Germline V gene lookup returns CDR1 SGHTA and CDR2 FQGNSA. V shed 5 bases and J shed 3 bases, with 11 bases lying between them. CDR3 DNA: TGTGCCAGCAGCCCCAGGGTCGGCTACGAGCAGTACTTC. This gives the protein CASSPRVGYEQYF.

This rearrangement joins TRBV2 to TRBJ1-1; D remains ambiguous. Per the germline V gene, CDR1 is SNHLY and CDR2 is FYNNEI. This CDR3 has 9 amino acids. V lost 4 bases and J lost 10, with 4 bases in between. The CDR3 loop reads CASSALAFF. The CDR3 coding sequence is TGTGCCAGCAGTGCTCTAGCTTTCTTT.

The chain combines TRBV5-6 with TRBJ2-5; 11 bases align to TRBD2. Losses at the gene ends were 6 bases for V and 1 base for J; bases not matched to a gene: 2. The CDR3 has 14 residues. Germline lookup yields CDR1 SGHDT and CDR2 YYEEEE. The CDR3 is CASTGTSGQETQYF. The CDR3 DNA sequence: TGTGCCAGCACCGGGACTAGCGGCCAAGAGACCCAGTACTTC. Supplemented by reference TRBV5-6 and TRBJ2-5, the full variable domain reads DAGVTQSPTHLIKTRGQQVTLRCSPKSGHDTVSWYQQALGQGPQFIFQYYEEEERQRGNFPDRFSGHQFPNYSSELNVNALLLGDSALYLCASTGTSGQETQYFGPGTRLLVL.

In this sample, this clone turned up once. This chain links TRBV28 with TRBJ1-1, with D tentatively TRBD1 (6 bases). The V and J ends lost 2 bases and 10 bases respectively, with 11 bases between them. Germline V gene data show CDR1 as MDHEN and CDR2 as SYDVKM. This CDR3 is built from 12 residues. For the CDR3, the DNA is TGTGCCAGCAGTTTAGGCGGCAGGGGAGCTTTCTTT. It specifies CASSLGGRGAFF. Variable domain in full (rest from reference TRBV28 and TRBJ1-1): DVKVTQSSRYLVKRTGEKVFLECVQDMDHENMFWYRQDPGLGLRLIYFSYDVKMKEKGDIPEGYSVSREKKERFSLILESASTNQTSMYLCASSLGGRGAFFGQGTRLTVV.

In this sample, this clone turned up once. The chain joins TRBV6-1 to TRBJ2-1, with D maybe TRBD2 (6 bases). Trimming removed 0 bases at V and 8 bases at J, with 11 bases between. The V gene's germline CDR1 is MNHNS and CDR2 SASEGT. The CDR3 is 14 amino acids. This CDR3 is CASSEASGVYEQFF. CDR3 in DNA: TGTGCCAGCAGTGAAGCGTCGGGGGTCTATGAGCAGTTCTTC.

The V call is TRBV6-5, the J call TRBJ1-2; possibly TRBD1 for D (5 bases). V lost 2 bases to trimming and J lost 8 bases, with 15 bases between them. The CDR3 is 14 amino acids. Germline CDR1 and CDR2: MNHEY and SVGAGI. CDR3 nucleotide sequence: TGTGCCAGCAGTTACCCGGGGGGTTCTGGGGGCTACACCTTC. This gives the protein CASSYPGGSGGYTF.

The rearrangement joins TRBV9 to TRBJ2-2; 9 bases are shared with TRBD2. Germline trimming cut 0 bases from V and 3 bases from J; bases unmatched to any gene: 6. The V gene's germline CDR1 is SGDLS and CDR2 YYNGEE. The CDR3 has 17 residues. CDR3 sequence reads: CASSVAGGGEYTGELFF. The CDR3 bases are TGTGCCAGCAGCGTAGCGGGCGGGGGGGAGTACACCGGGGAGCTGTTTTTT.

This rearrangement joins TRBV15 to TRBJ2-7, with TRBD1 identical over 9 bases. Germline CDR1 LNHNV, CDR2 YYDKDF (reference sequence). Trimming removed 3 bases from V and 1 base from J; junction bases left unmatched: 1. The CDR3 is 14 residues long. This CDR3 is CATSSGTGSYEQYF. DNA of the CDR3: TGTGCCACCAGCAGCGGGACAGGGTCCTACGAGCAGTACTTC.

The J gene is TRBJ2-5, the V gene TRBV25-1; TRBD2 aligns across 8 bases. Trimming removed 5 bases from V and 5 bases from J; junction bases left unmatched: 16. In germline, CDR1 is MGHDK, CDR2 SYGVNS. The CDR3 runs 17 residues. The CDR3 reads CASSKLTRGGARETQYF. The CDR3 DNA reads TGTGCCAGCAGTAAACTAACCCGGGGGGGGGCGCGGGAGACCCAGTACTTC.

CDR3: CASSLGGGSNQPQHF. As DNA, the CDR3 is TGTGCCAGCAGTTTAGGGGGCGGGAGCAATCAGCCCCAGCATTTT. This chain connects TRBV28 to TRBJ1-5; D perhaps matches TRBD1 (6 bases). This CDR3 contains 15 residues. Germline V gene data show CDR1 as MDHEN and CDR2 as SYDVKM. Trimming stripped 2 bases from V and 1 base from J, with 9 bases between.

V is TRBV15 and J is TRBJ1-6; 9 bases map to TRBD1. The V gene's germline CDR1 is LNHNV and CDR2 YYDKDF (reference sequence). The V segment lost 9 bases and the J segment 5 bases; nucleotides outside the gene matches: 5. This CDR3 region has 14 residues. The CDR3 sequence: CATWDRVNNSPLHF. The DNA for the CDR3 is TGTGCCACGTGGGACAGGGTCAATAATTCACCCCTCCACTTT.

The chain combines TRBV7-9 with TRBJ2-5; 9 nucleotides align to TRBD2. Trimming took 8 bases from V and 1 from J; bases not matched to a gene: 8. CDR1 and CDR2 (germline): SEHNR, FQNEAQ (reference sequence). CDR3 length: 15 residues. CDR3 loop: CASWELRGGQETQYF. DNA for the CDR3: TGTGCCAGCTGGGAATTGCGGGGGGGCCAAGAGACCCAGTACTTC.

The rearrangement joins TRBV18 to TRBJ2-7; D perhaps matches TRBD2 (6 bases). Looked up from germline, CDR1 is KGHSH and CDR2 is LQKENI. The CDR3 loop spans 13 amino acids. The V end lost 3 bases, the J end lost 5 bases, and 11 bases lay between the germline ends. The CDR3 spells CASSPGLPDEQYF. CDR3 nucleotides: TGTGCCAGCTCACCGGGACTTCCCGACGAGCAGTACTTC. The complete variable domain, with remaining parts taken from reference TRBV18 and TRBJ2-7, reads NAGVMQNPRHLVRRRGQEARLRCSPMKGHSHVYWYRQLPEEGLKFMVYLQKENIIDESGMPKERFSAEFPKEGPSILRIQQVVRGDSAAYFCASSPGLPDEQYFGPGTRLTVT.

Notes on this clone: Other DNA sequences in this sample translate to the same CDR3. The chain combines TRBV5-1 with TRBJ2-7, with unresolved D. Germline V gives CDR1 SGHRS, CDR2 YFSETQ. The CDR3 sequence is 13 residues long. With 0 bases removed from V and 1 base from J, the gap between germline ends came to 5 bases. CDR3 region: CASSLDNSYEQYF. CDR3 DNA: TGCGCCAGCAGCTTGGACAATTCCTACGAGCAGTACTTC.

The chain has TRBV25-1 and TRBJ2-4; tentative D call: TRBD2 (6 bases). V shed 2 bases and J shed 0 bases, with 11 bases lying between them. The CDR3 consists of 16 residues. Germline-derived CDR1 and CDR2 are MGHDK and SYGVNS. This chain's CDR3 is CASSEEGGLAKNIQYF. CDR3 sequence (DNA): TGTGCCAGCAGTGAAGAGGGAGGTCTAGCCAAAAACATTCAGTACTTC.

The chain is built from TRBV5-5 and TRBJ1-2; 7 nucleotides match TRBD1. Germline V CDR1 and CDR2: SGHKS, YYEKEE (reference sequence). Trimming took 1 base from V and 4 from J; bases not matched to a gene: 4. The CDR3 is made up of 14 amino acids. CDR3 DNA: TGTGCCAGCAGCTTGCAGGGACAGTCCTATGGCTACACCTTC. Its translation is CASSLQGQSYGYTF.

This clone showed up just a few times. The chain combines TRBV29-1 with TRBJ1-1, with D possibly TRBD1 on 6 matching bases. With 5 bases removed from V and 1 base from J, the gap between germline ends came to 11 bases. The CDR3 sequence is 13 residues long. Germline CDR1 and CDR2: SQVTM and ANQGSEA. The CDR3 is CSVRQDGNTEAFF. CDR3 DNA sequence: TGCAGCGTTCGACAGGACGGGAACACTGAAGCTTTCTTT.

This CDR3 is CAWTTDYKGYTF. The CDR3 DNA follows: TGTGCCTGGACCACGGACTATAAGGGCTACACCTTC. The chain carries TRBV30 and TRBJ1-2; D call uncertain. Germline lookup yields CDR1 GTSNPN and CDR2 SVGIG (reference sequence). This CDR3 has 12 residues. V shed 4 bases and J shed 8 bases, with 14 bases lying between them.

This clone was recorded at least ten times. The chain employs TRBV28 and TRBJ2-2; no definite D call. The germline V gene has CDR1 MDHEN and CDR2 SYDVKM. CDR3 size: 15 residues. The V end was cut by 5 bases, the J end by 1 base, with 11 bases between. The CDR3 loop reads CASSTNLWNTGELFF. The CDR3 DNA is TGTGCCAGCAGTACAAATCTCTGGAACACCGGGGAGCTGTTTTTT. Using reference TRBV28 and TRBJ2-2 for the parts outside the CDR3, the full variable domain is DVKVTQSSRYLVKRTGEKVFLECVQDMDHENMFWYRQDPGLGLRLIYFSYDVKMKEKGDIPEGYSVSREKKERFSLILESASTNQTSMYLCASSTNLWNTGELFFGEGSRLTVL.

This chain joins TRBV7-3 and TRBJ2-7, with a tentative D call TRBD2 (6 bases). CDR3 length: 13 amino acids. Germline CDR1 reads SGHTA; CDR2 reads FQGTGA. V was trimmed by 1 base and J by 5 bases, leaving 9 bases between them. DNA for the CDR3: TGTGCCAGCAGCTTAAAGGGCGGGGACGAGCAGTACTTC. This sequence encodes CASSLKGGDEQYF. The full variable domain, rest sourced from reference TRBV7-3 and TRBJ2-7, is GAGVSQTPSNKVTEKGKYVELRCDPISGHTALYWYRQSLGQGPEFLIYFQGTGAADDSGLPNDRFFAVRPEGSVSTLKIQRTERGDSAVYLCASSLKGGDEQYFGPGTRLTVT.

The chain couples TRBV5-5 to TRBJ2-6, with TRBD1 matching over 9 bases. There are 14 residues in the CDR3. J gave up 4 bases and V 4 bases, and 0 bases lay outside the gene matches. The germline V gene encodes CDR1 SGHKS and CDR2 YYEKEE (reference sequence). CDR3 DNA sequence: TGTGCCAGCAGCGGGACAGGGGGGGCCAACGTCCTGACTTTC. Protein: CASSGTGGANVLTF.